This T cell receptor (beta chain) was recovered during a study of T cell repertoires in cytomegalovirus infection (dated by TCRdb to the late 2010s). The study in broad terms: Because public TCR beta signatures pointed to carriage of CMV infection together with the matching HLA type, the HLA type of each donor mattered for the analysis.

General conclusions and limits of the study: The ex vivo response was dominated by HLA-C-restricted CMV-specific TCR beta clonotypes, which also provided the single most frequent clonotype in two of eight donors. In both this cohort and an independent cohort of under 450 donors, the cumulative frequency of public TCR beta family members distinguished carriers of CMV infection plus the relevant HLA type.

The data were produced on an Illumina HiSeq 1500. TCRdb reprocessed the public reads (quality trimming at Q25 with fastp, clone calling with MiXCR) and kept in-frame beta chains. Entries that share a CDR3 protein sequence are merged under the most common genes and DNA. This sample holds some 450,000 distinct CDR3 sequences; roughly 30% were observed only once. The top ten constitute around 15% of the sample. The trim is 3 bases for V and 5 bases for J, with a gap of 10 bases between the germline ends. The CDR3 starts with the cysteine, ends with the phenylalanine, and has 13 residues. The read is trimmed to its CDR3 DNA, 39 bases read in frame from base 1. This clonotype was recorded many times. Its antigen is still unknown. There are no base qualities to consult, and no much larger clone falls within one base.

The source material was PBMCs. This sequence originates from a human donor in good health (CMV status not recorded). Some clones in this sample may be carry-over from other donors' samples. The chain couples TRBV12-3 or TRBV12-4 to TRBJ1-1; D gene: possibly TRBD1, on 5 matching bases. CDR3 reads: CASSFGGETEAFF. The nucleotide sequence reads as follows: TGTGCCAGCAGTTTTGGGGGGGAAACTGAAGCTTTCTTT.